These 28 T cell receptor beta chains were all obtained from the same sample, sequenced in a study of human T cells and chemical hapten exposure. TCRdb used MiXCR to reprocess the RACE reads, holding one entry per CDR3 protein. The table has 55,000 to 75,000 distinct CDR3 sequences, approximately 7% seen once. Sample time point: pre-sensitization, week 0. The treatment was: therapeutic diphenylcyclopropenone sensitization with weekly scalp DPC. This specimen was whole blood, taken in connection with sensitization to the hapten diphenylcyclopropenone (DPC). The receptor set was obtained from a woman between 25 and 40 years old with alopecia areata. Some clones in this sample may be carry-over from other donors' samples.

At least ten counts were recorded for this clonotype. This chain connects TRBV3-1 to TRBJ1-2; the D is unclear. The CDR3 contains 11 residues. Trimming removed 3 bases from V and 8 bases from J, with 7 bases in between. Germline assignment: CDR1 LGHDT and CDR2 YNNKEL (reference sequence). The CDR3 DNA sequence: TGTGCCAGCAGCCAGTCGGGCGGCTACACCTTC. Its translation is CASSQSGGYTF.

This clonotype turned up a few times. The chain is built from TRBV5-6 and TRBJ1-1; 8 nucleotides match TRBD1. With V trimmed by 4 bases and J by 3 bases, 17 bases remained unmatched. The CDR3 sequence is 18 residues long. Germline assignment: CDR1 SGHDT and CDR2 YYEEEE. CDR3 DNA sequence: TGTGCCAGCAGCACCGCAGCGGGGGGCCGGACAGGGCACACTGAAGCTTTCTTT. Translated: CASSTAAGGRTGHTEAFF.

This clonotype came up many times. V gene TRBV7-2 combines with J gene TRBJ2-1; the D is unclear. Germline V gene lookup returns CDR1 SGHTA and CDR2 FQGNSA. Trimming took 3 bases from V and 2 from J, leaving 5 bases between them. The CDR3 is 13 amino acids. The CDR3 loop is CASSFSPYNEQFF. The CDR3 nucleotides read TGTGCCAGCAGCTTTTCCCCCTACAATGAGCAGTTCTTC.

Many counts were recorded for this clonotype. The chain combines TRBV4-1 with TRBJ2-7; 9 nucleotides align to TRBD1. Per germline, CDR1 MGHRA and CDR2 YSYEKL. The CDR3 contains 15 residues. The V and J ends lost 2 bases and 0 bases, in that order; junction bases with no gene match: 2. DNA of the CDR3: TGCGCCAGCAGCCAAACAGGGGGCCACTCCTACGAGCAGTACTTC. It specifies CASSQTGGHSYEQYF.

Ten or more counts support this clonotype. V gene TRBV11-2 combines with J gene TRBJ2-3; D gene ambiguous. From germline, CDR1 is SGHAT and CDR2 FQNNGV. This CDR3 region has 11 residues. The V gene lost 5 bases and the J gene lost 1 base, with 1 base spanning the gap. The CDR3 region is CASSRTDTQYF. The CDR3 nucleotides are TGTGCCAGCAGCCGCACAGATACGCAGTATTTT.

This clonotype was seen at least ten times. CDR3 sequence reads: CASSLDRTGFNQPQHF. DNA for the CDR3: TGTGCCAGCAGCCTAGACCGGACAGGTTTCAATCAGCCCCAGCATTTT. The chain couples TRBV7-8 to TRBJ1-5; the match to TRBD1 covers 7 bases. The CDR3 runs 16 residues. Germline loops: CDR1 SGHVS, CDR2 FQNEAQ. V lost 5 bases to trimming and J lost 3 bases; unmatched junction nucleotides: 10. Filled out from reference TRBV7-8 and TRBJ1-5, the complete variable domain reads GAGVSQSPRYKVAKRGQDVALRCDPISGHVSLFWYQQALGQGPEFLTYFQNEAQLDKSGLPSDRFFAERPEGSVSTLKIQRTQQEDSAVYLCASSLDRTGFNQPQHFGDGTRLSIL.

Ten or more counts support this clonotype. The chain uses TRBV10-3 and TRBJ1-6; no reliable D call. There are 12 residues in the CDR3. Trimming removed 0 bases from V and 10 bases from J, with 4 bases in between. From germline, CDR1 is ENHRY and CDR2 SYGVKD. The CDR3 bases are TGTGCCATCAGTGAGTCGGGCTCACCCCTCCACTTT. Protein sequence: CAISESGSPLHF.

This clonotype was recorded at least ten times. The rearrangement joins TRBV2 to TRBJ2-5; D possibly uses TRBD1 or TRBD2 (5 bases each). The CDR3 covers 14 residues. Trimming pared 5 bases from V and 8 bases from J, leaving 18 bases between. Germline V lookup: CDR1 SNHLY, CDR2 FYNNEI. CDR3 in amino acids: CASSPPGRGGTQYF. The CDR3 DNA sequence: TGTGCCAGCAGTCCACCGGGACGAGGAGGTACCCAGTACTTC.

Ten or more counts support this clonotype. The CDR3 loop reads CASRNQGFQETQYF. The CDR3 DNA reads as TGTGCCAGTAGGAATCAGGGCTTCCAAGAGACCCAGTACTTC. V usage is TRBV19 and J usage is TRBJ2-5; a weak D match, TRBD1 (5 bases). This CDR3 region has 14 residues. Per germline, CDR1 LNHDA and CDR2 SQIVND (reference sequence). Deletions cut 6 bases from V and 1 base from J, with 12 bases between.

In DNA form, the CDR3 reads TGCGCCAGCACCCTCGGACAGGGGAACACTGAAGCTTTCTTT. Its translation: CASTLGQGNTEAFF. The chain carries TRBV5-1 and TRBJ1-1; 8 bases match TRBD1. With 6 bases clipped from V and 1 base from J, the junction kept 5 bases outside the gene matches. Germline CDR1 and CDR2: SGHRS and YFSETQ. The CDR3 covers 14 residues.

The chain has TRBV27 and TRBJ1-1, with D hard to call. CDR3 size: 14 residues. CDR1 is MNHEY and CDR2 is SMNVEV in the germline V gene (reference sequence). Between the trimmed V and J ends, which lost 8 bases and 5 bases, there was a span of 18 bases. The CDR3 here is CASRSARVGTEAFF. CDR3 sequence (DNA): TGTGCCAGCCGCTCCGCAAGGGTGGGAACTGAAGCTTTCTTT.

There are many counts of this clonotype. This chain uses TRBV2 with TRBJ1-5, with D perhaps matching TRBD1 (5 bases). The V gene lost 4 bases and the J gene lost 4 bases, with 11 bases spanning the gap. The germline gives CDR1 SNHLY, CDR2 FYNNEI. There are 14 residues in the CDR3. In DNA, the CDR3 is TGTGCCAGCAGTGGACAGTACCTAAATCAGCCCCAGCATTTT. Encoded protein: CASSGQYLNQPQHF. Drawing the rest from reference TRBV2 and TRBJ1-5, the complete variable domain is EPEVTQTPSHQVTQMGQEVILRCVPISNHLYFYWYRQILGQKVEFLVSFYNNEISEKSEIFDDQFSVERPDGSNFTLKIRSTKLEDSAMYFCASSGQYLNQPQHFGDGTRLSIL.

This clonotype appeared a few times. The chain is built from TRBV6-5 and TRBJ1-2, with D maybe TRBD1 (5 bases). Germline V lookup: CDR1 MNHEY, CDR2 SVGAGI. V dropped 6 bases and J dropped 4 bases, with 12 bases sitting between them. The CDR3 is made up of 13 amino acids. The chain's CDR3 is CASSLQGGYGYTF. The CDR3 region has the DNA TGTGCCAGCAGCCTCCAGGGAGGCTATGGCTACACCTTC.

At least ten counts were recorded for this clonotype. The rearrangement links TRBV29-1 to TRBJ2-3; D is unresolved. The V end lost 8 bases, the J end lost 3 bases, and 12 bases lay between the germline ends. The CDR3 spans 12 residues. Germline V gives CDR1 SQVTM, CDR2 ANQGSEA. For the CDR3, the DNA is TGCAGCTTAGCAAGGGTTACAGATACGCAGTATTTT. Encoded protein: CSLARVTDTQYF.

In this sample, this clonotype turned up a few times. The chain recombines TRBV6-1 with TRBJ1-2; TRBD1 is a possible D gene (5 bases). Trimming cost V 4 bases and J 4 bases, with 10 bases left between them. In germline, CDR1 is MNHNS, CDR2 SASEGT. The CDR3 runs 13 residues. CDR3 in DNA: TGTGCCAGCAGTGGAGGGACCCGCTATGGCTACACCTTC. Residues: CASSGGTRYGYTF.

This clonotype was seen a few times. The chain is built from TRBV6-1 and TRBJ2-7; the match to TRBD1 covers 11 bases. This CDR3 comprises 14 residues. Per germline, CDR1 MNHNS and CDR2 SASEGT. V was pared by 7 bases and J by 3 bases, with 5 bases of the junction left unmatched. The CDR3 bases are TGTGCCAGCACTGGGACAGGGGGGGTCTACGAGCAGTACTTC. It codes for CASTGTGGVYEQYF.

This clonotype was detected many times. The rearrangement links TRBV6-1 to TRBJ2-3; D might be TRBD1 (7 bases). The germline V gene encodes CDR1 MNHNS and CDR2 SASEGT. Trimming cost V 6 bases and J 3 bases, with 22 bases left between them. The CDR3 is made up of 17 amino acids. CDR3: CASSKNRQGGTTDTQYF. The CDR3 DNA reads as TGTGCCAGCAGCAAGAACCGACAGGGAGGCACGACAGATACGCAGTATTTT.

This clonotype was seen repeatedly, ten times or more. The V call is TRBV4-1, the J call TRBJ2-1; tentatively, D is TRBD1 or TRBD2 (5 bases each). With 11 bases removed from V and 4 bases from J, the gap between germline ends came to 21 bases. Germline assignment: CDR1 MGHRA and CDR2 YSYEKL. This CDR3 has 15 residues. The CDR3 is CASTGRPFLYNEQFF. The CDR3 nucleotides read TGCGCCTCTACGGGGCGCCCCTTCCTATACAATGAGCAGTTCTTC.

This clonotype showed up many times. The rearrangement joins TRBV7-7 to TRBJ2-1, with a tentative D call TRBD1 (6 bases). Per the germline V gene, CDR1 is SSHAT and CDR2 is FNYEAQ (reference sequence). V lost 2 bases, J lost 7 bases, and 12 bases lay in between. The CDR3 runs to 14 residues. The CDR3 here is CASSLSPGENEQFF. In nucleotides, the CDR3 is TGTGCCAGCAGCTTAAGTCCAGGGGAGAATGAGCAGTTCTTC.

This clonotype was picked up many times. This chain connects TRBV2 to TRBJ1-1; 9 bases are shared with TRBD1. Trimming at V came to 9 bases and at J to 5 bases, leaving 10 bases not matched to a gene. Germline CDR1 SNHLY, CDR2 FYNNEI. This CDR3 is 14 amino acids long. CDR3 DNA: TGTGCCAGAAACAGGGGGCCCGACGGAACTGAAGCTTTCTTT. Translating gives CARNRGPDGTEAFF.

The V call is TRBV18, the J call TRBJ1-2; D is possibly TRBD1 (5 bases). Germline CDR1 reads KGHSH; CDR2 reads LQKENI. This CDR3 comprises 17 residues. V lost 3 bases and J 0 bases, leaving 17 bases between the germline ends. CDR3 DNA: TGTGCCAGCTCACCTCCTCTTGGGGCCGCGACTAACTATGGCTACACCTTC. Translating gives CASSPPLGAATNYGYTF.

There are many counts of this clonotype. This CDR3 reads CASSLEGASEAFF. The CDR3, as DNA: TGTGCCAGCAGTTTAGAAGGGGCAAGTGAAGCTTTCTTT. This rearrangement joins TRBV27 to TRBJ1-1; D might be TRBD1 (5 bases). The CDR3 totals 13 residues. Trimming removed 2 bases at V and 7 bases at J, with 11 bases between. CDR1 is MNHEY and CDR2 is SMNVEV in the germline V gene (reference sequence).

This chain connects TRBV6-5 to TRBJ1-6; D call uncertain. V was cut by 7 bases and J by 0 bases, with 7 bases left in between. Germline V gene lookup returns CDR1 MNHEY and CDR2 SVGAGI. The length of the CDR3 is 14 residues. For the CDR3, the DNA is TGTGCCAGCACAAGGAGCTCCTATAATTCACCCCTCCACTTT. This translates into CASTRSSYNSPLHF.

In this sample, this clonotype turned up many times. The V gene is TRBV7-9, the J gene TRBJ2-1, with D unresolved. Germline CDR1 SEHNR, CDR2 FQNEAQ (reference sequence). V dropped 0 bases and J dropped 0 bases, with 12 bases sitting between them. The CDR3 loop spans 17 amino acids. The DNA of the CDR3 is TGTGCCAGCAGCTTAGCTTACGGCGGCCGCTCCTACAATGAGCAGTTCTTC. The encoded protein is CASSLAYGGRSYNEQFF.

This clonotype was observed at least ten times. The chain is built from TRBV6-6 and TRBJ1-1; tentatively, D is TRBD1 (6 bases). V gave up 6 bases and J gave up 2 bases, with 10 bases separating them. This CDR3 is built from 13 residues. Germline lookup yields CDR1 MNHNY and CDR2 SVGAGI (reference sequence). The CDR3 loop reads CASSNRVNTEAFF. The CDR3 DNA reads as TGTGCCAGCAGCAACAGGGTTAACACTGAAGCTTTCTTT.

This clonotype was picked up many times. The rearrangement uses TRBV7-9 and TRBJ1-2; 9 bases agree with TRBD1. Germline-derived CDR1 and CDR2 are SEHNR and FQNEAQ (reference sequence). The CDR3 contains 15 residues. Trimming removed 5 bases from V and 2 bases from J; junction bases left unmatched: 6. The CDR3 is CASSPTGTGNYGYTF. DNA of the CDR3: TGTGCCAGCAGCCCAACCGGGACAGGGAACTATGGCTACACCTTC.

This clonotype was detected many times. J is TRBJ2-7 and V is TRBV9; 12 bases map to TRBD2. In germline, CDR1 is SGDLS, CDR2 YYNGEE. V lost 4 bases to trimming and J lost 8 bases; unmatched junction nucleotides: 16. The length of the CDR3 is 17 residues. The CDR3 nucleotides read TGTGCCAGCAGCCCAGGCCGACTAGCGGGGGTGTTTGAGAAGCAGTACTTC. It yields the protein CASSPGRLAGVFEKQYF.

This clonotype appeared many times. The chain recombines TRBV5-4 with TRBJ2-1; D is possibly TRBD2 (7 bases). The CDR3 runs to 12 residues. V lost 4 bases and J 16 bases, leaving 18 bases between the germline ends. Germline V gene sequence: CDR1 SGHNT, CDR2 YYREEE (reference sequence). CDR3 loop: CASSGDGGPSFF. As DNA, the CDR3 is TGTGCCAGCAGCGGGGACGGGGGGCCGTCTTTCTTC.